Each of the 10 T cell receptor beta chains below was sequenced from the same sample in a study of post-analysis software for immune sequencing data. No antigen has been assigned to these receptors. Prepared libraries of TCR beta cDNA carried unique molecular identifiers. TCRdb called the PCR reads again in MiXCR, with one record for every CDR3 protein. Among around 770,000 distinct CDR3 sequences, 46% were seen once, and the ten largest hold 4.9%. Study-level findings and limits: TRBV5-6, TRBV5-1 and TRBV20-1 belonged to a set of about 5 TRBV segments that were more frequent in patients than controls.

Material for sequencing was blood. Receptor source: a girl between 10 and 17 years old with multiple sclerosis.

The CDR3 spells CSAGREGPDTQYF. The CDR3 DNA is TGCAGTGCGGGGCGGGAGGGCCCAGATACGCAGTATTTT. The chain links TRBV20-1 to TRBJ2-3, with TRBD2 matching 9 bases. Germline CDR1 reads DFQATT; CDR2 reads SNEGSKA (reference sequence). With 6 bases clipped from V and 4 bases from J, the junction kept 5 bases outside the gene matches. The CDR3 is made up of 13 amino acids.

The chain uses TRBV15 and TRBJ2-4; perhaps D is TRBD1 or TRBD2 (5 bases each). The CDR3 covers 12 residues. Trimming shortened V by 5 bases and J by 13 bases, and 15 bases separated the two germline ends. From germline, CDR1 is LNHNV and CDR2 YYDKDF (reference sequence). CDR3 protein: CATSGQRTGQYF. CDR3 nucleotide sequence: TGTGCCACCAGCGGACAAAGGACGGGGCAGTACTTC.

The chain combines TRBV7-8 with TRBJ2-1; possible D gene TRBD2, 5 bases. The J call is uncertain, as TRBJ2-7 better fits the DNA end. The CDR3 spans 16 residues. Germline CDR1 reads SGHVS; CDR2 reads FQNEAQ. The CDR3 bases are TGTGCCAGCAGCTTAGCTCGGGCGCAGGTCGGACTCGAGCAGTACTTC. Translating gives CASSLARAQVGLEQYF.

V gene TRBV28 combines with J gene TRBJ2-4, with 7 positions matching TRBD1. Judging by the DNA end, TRBJ2-7 fits better; the J call may be wrong. Germline loops: CDR1 MDHEN, CDR2 SYDVKM. The CDR3 sequence is 14 residues long. The CDR3: CASSRQGPSYEQYF. The CDR3 nucleotides are TGTGCCAGCAGCCGACAGGGACCCTCCTACGAGCAGTACTTC.

CDR3 protein: CSAGPGDRAEKLFF. DNA for the CDR3: TGCAGTGCTGGACCCGGGGACAGGGCCGAAAAACTGTTTTTT. V is TRBV20-1 and J is TRBJ1-4, with TRBD1 identical over 9 bases. This CDR3 is built from 14 residues. After removal of 5 bases from V and 8 bases from J, the junction contained 9 bases not matched to a gene. Looked up from germline, CDR1 is DFQATT and CDR2 is SNEGSKA (reference sequence).

The chain links TRBV20-1 to TRBJ1-1, with TRBD1 identical over 9 bases. This CDR3 comprises 17 residues. CDR1 and CDR2 (germline): DFQATT, SNEGSKA (reference sequence). V shed 2 bases and J 3 bases; nucleotides not matched to a gene: 13. CDR3 amino acids: CSARPSGTGGGDTEAFF. CDR3 nucleotides: TGCAGTGCTAGACCATCGGGTACAGGGGGCGGTGACACTGAAGCTTTCTTT.

The rearrangement links TRBV11-2 to TRBJ1-2, with D unclear. The CDR3 totals 13 residues. Per germline, CDR1 SGHAT and CDR2 FQNNGV. The germline V and J ends were trimmed by 5 bases and 7 bases, with 14 bases remaining between them. CDR3 DNA: TGTGCCAGCAGCCCCGAAGGCTATGGTGGCTACACCTTC. Protein sequence: CASSPEGYGGYTF.

This clonotype was counted a few times. This chain connects TRBV20-1 to TRBJ2-7; D perhaps matches TRBD2 (5 bases). The germline CDR1 and CDR2 sequences are DFQATT and SNEGSKA (reference sequence). With 5 bases removed from V and 6 bases from J, the gap between germline ends came to 20 bases. CDR3 length: 14 residues. In DNA form, the CDR3 reads TGCAGTGCTTCTCCCGGAACTAGTATGGGCGAGCAGTACTTC. This translates into CSASPGTSMGEQYF.

The rearrangement joins TRBV12-3 or TRBV12-4 to TRBJ2-7; D tentatively fits TRBD1 or TRBD2 (7 bases each). The V end was cut by 6 bases, the J end by 4 bases, with 13 bases between. This CDR3 has 13 residues. The CDR3 region is CASSGTAGYEQYF. The DNA of the CDR3 is TGTGCCAGCAGCGGGACAGCGGGGTACGAGCAGTACTTC.

V is TRBV6-1 and J is TRBJ2-1; D is unresolved. In germline, CDR1 is MNHNS, CDR2 SASEGT. The germline V and J ends were trimmed by 8 bases and 8 bases, with 16 bases remaining between them. CDR3 length: 13 amino acids. CDR3 protein: CASPSGYRDEQFF. The CDR3 bases are TGTGCCAGCCCTTCTGGCTACCGCGATGAGCAGTTCTTC.